What follows is one T cell receptor beta chain and its context. There is no known antigen for this receptor. No clone much larger than this one lies a single base away; base qualities are absent. The data originate from a study of resident and recirculating memory T cells in vitiligo (dated by TCRdb to 2016 to 2019). Notes on the research overall: For TCR beta sequencing, each of a few stable vitiligo patients provided PBMCs along with epidermis taken by shave biopsy from two lesional and two nonlesional sites. The human TCR beta sequencing was designed to test whether specific clones found in lesional vitiligo skin differed from the clones found in nonlesional skin and in blood. Samples were homogenized without cell sorting just before genomic DNA extraction with the Qiagen DNeasy Blood & Tissue Kit. Study-wide findings and limitations: Clonality was not the same from one vitiligo lesion to another, and no unique dominant TCR clone turned up. TCR sequences were not found to be conserved across biopsy sites or patients, suggesting that different lesions are infiltrated by different T cell clones, a pattern described as private specificity. Mechanistic studies in the future are needed to assess how much the detected T cell clones and the human Trm pools versus Tcm pools each contribute. Even within a single patient, overlap and correlation analysis found no significant repertoire overlap between any biopsies apart from each lesion compared with itself.

A distance of 7 bases separates the germline ends of V and J, which lose 3 bases and 10 bases respectively. Via the germline V gene (reference sequence), CDR1 is LNHDA and CDR2 SQIVND. The CDR3 numbers 11 residues from cysteine through phenylalanine. Of the read, only the CDR3 DNA is kept; its 33 bases are in frame from base 1. A patient's vitiligo counted as stable when the lesions had not changed at all during the previous 6 months. Stable patients also had to lack confetti depigmentation, a clinical sign of active vitiligo. Anyone who had been treated within the previous three months was excluded from the study. PBMCs were isolated from heparinized blood by Ficoll density gradient centrifugation and were subsequently flash-frozen. TCR beta chains were amplified from genomic DNA using the immunoSEQ hsTCRB kit. Sequencing of TCR beta libraries was performed on an Illumina MiSeq instrument by the immunoSEQ service. In the paper's pipeline: The immunoSEQ Analyzer was used to analyze the repertoire data. TCRdb retrieved this table from immuneACCESS and kept in-frame rearrangements only. Not all clones are present; in checked studies, unresolved V genes account for under half, and no reason is known for the remainder. V and J calls and clone size are copied from that table; D and trimming were computed from the DNA. This sample holds tens of thousands of clones; around 90% were observed only once. About 5% of the sample is in the top ten clones.

The chain uses TRBV19 and TRBJ2-1, with no reliable assignment of the D segment. Sample: blood. The receptor was isolated from a male donor with vitiligo. The nucleotide sequence reads TGTGCCAGTAGTATCTGGCAGGAGCAGTTCTTC. This yields the protein CASSIWQEQFF.